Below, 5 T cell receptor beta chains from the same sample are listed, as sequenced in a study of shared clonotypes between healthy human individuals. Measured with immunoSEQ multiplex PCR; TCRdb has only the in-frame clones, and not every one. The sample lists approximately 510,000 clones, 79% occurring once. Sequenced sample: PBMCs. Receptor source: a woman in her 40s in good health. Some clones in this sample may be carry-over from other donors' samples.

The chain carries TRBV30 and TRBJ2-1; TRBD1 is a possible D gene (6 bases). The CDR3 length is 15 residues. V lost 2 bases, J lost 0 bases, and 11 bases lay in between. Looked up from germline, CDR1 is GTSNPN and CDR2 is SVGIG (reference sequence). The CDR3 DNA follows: TGTGCCTGGAGTCGAAGGGGGAGCTCCTACAATGAGCAGTTCTTC. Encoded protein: CAWSRRGSSYNEQFF. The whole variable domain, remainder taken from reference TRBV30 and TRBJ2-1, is SQTIHQWPATLVQPVGSPLSLECTVEGTSNPNLYWYRQAAGRGLQLLFYSVGIGQISSEVPQNLSASRPQDRQFILSSKKLLLSDSGFYLCAWSRRGSSYNEQFFGPGTRLTVL.

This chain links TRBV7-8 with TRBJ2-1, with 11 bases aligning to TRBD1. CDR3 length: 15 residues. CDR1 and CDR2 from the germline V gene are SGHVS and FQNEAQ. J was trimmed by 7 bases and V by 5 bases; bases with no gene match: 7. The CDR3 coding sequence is TGTGCCAGCAGCCCACGGACAGGGGGCTGGAATGAGCAGTTCTTC. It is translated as CASSPRTGGWNEQFF.

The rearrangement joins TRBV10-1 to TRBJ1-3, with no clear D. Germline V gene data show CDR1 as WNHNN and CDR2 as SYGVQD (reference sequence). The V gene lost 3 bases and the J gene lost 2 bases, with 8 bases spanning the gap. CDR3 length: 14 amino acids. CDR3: CASSDSGAGNTIYF. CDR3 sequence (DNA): TGCGCCAGCAGTGACTCGGGAGCTGGAAACACCATATATTTT.

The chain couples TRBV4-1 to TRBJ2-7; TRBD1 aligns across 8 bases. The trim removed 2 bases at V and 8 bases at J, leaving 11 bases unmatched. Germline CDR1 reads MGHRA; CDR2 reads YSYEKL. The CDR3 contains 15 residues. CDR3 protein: CASSQTGQGYRQQYF. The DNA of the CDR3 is TGCGCCAGCAGCCAAACTGGACAGGGATATCGACAGCAGTACTTC.

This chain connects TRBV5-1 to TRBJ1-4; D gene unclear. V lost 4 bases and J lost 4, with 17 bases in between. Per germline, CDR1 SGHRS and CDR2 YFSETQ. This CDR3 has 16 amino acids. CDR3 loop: CASSQGVGLNNEKLFF. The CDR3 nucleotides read TGCGCCAGCAGCCAAGGTGTCGGTTTGAATAATGAAAAACTGTTTTTT.